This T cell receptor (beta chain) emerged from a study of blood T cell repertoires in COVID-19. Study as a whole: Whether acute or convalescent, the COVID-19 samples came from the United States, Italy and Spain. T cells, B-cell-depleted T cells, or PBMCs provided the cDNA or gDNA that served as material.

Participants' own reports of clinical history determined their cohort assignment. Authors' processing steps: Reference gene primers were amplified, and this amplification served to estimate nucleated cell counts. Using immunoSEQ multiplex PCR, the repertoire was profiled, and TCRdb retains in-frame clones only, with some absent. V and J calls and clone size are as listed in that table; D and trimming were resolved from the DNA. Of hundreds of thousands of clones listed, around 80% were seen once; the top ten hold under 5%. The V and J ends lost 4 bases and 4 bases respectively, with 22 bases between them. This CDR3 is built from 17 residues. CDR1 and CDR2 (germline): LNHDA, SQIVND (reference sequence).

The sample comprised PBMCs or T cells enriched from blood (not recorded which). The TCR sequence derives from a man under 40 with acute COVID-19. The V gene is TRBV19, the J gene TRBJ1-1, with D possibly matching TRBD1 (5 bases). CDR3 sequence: CASSTVGVRGGSTEAFF. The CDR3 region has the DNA TGTGCCAGTAGTACGGTCGGGGTCCGCGGGGGGAGCACTGAAGCTTTCTTT.